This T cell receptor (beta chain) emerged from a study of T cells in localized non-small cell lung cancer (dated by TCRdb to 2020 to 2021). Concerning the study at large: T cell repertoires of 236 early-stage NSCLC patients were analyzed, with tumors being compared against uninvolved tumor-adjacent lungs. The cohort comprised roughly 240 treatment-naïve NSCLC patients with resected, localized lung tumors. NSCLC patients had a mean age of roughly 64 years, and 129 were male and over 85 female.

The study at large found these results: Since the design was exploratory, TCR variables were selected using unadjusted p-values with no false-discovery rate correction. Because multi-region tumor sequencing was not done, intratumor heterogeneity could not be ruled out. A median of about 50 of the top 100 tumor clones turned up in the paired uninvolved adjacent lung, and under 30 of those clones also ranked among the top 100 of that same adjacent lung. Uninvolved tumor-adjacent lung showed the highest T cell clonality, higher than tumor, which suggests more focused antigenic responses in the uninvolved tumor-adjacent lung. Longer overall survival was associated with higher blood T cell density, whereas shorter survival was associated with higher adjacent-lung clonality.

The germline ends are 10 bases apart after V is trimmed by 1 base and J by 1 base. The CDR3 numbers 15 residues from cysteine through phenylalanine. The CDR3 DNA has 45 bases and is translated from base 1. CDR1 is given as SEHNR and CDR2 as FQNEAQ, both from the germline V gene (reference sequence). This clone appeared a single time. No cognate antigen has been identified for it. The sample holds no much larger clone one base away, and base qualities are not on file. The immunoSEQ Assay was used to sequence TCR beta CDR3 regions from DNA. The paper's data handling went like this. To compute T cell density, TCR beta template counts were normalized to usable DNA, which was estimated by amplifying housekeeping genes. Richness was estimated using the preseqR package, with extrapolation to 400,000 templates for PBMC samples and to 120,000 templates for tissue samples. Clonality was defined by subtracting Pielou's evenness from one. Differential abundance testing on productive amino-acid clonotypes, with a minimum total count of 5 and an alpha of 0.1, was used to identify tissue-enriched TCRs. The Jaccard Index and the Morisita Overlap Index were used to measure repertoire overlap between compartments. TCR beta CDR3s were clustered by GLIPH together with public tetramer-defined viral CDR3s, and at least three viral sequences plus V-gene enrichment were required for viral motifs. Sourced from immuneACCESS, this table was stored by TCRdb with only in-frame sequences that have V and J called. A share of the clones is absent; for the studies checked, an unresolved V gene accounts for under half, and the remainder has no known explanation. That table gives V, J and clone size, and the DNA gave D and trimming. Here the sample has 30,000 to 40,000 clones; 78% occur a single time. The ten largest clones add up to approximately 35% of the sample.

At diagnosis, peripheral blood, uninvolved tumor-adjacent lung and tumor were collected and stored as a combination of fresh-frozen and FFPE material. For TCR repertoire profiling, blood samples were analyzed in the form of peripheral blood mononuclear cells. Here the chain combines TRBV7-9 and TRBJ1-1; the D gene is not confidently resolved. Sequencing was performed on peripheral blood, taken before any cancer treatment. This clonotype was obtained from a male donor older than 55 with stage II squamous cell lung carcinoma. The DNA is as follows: TGTGCCAGCAGCTTAGAAGGGCAAGCGAACACTGAAGCTTTCTTT. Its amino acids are CASSLEGQANTEAFF. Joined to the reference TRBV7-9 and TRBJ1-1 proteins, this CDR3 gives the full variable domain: DTGVSQNPRHKITKRGQNVTFRCDPISEHNRLYWYRQTLGQGPEFLTYFQNEAQLEKSRLLSDRFSAERPKGSFSTLEIQRTEQGDSAMYLCASSLEGQANTEAFFGQGTRLTVV.